This is a list of T cell receptor beta chains from one sample in a study of beta chain features in type 1 diabetes. Assay used: immunoSEQ multiplex PCR; TCRdb lists only in-frame clones, some missing. The sample shows 330,000 or so clones, roughly 15% of them seen only once. The sequenced sample was central memory CD4+ T cells from blood. The receptors were sampled from a young man in good health. The CDR3 runs from the conserved cysteine through the conserved F or W. A D gene is named only where the DNA matches it firmly. Clone size is given for some rows only: seen once, a few or many times, or a class if the clone is expanded.

clone size | J gene | D gene | V gene | CDR3 DNA | CDR3 protein
. | TRBJ1-4 | . | TRBV27 | TGTGCCAGCAGTTTGAGACGGAGTAATGAAAAACTGTTTTTT | CASSLRRSNEKLFF
. | TRBJ2-2 | . | TRBV19 | TGTGCCAGTATTCCGCCGGGCGTCACCGGGGAGCTGTTTTTT | CASIPPGVTGELFF
many | TRBJ2-1 | . | TRBV2 | TGTGCCAGCAGTGATTTCGGCAGGGTCAACAATGAGCAGTTCTTC | CASSDFGRVNNEQFF
few | TRBJ2-3 | . | TRBV18 | TGTGCCAGCTCGGACCAAACAGATACGCAGTATTTT | CASSDQTDTQYF
. | TRBJ2-3 | . | TRBV5-1 | TGCGCCAGCAGCTTGGCCCAAGAGGCCGATACGCAGTATTTT | CASSLAQEADTQYF
. | TRBJ2-2 | . | TRBV25-1 | TGTGCCAGCAGTGACTCGGCCAGGGCCGCCGGGGAGCTGTTTTTT | CASSDSARAAGELFF
few | TRBJ2-2 | TRBD2 | TRBV4-3 | TGCGCCAGCAGCCAACAGCGGACTAGCGACACTACCGGGGAGCTGTTTTTT | CASSQQRTSDTTGELFF
. | TRBJ2-3 | . | TRBV11-2 | TGTGCCAGCAGCGATACAAATACGCAGTATTTT | CASSDTNTQYF
few | TRBJ2-5 | . | TRBV7-2 | TGTGCCAGCAGCTTAGCGCGAAAGGGGGGGCCTGGGGAGACCCAGTACTTC | CASSLARKGGPGETQYF
few | TRBJ2-5 | TRBD2 | TRBV10-1 | TGCGCCAGCAGTGACGGGCTAGCGGGCCAAGAGACCCAGTACTTC | CASSDGLAGQETQYF
. | TRBJ2-3 | . | TRBV6-1 | TGTGCCAGCAGTTCAGGGTCTAGCACAGATACGCAGTATTTT | CASSSGSSTDTQYF
. | TRBJ1-1 | . | TRBV6-5 | TGTGCCAGCAGCAAGGGGAGTTTTAACACTGAAGCTTTCTTT | CASSKGSFNTEAFF
. | TRBJ2-1 | TRBD2 | TRBV7-6 | TGTGCCAGCAGCTTATCGGGACTAGCGGGGGTTAATGAGCAGTTCTTC | CASSLSGLAGVNEQFF
few | TRBJ2-1 | . | TRBV5-1 | TGCGCCAGCAGCTTTGAGGGAGAGCAGTTCTTC | CASSFEGEQFF
few | TRBJ2-2 | . | TRBV7-9 | TGTGCCAGCAGCTTAGTGGAGACAACGAACACCGGGGAGCTGTTTTTT | CASSLVETTNTGELFF
few | TRBJ1-1 | . | TRBV6-6 | TGTGCCAGCAGTTACCCCGACGCTGACACTGAAGCTTTCTTT | CASSYPDADTEAFF
few | TRBJ2-3 | . | TRBV7-2 | TGTGCCAGCAGCTTAGTGTGGCTTAAAACAGATACGCAGTATTTT | CASSLVWLKTDTQYF
few | TRBJ2-5 | TRBD2 | TRBV19 | TGTGCCAGTGGACTAGCGGGAGGACAGACCCAGTACTTC | CASGLAGGQTQYF
. | TRBJ2-5 | TRBD1 | TRBV19 | TGTGCCAGTAGGATCGGGACAGGAGAGACCCAGTACTTC | CASRIGTGETQYF
. | TRBJ1-2 | . | TRBV6-5 | TGTGCCAGCAGTAGGACAGCCGGATTTAACTATGGCTACACCTTC | CASSRTAGFNYGYTF
few | TRBJ2-4 | . | TRBV19 | TGTGCCAGTATCCAAGCGGGAGCCAAAAACATTCAGTACTTC | CASIQAGAKNIQYF
. | TRBJ2-1 | . | TRBV7-9 | TGTGCCAGCAGCTTCAGTGTGATCTCCTACAATGAGCAGTTCTTC | CASSFSVISYNEQFF
few | TRBJ2-2 | TRBD2 | TRBV4-3 | TGCGCCAGCAGCCAAGATTCCCTAGCGGCGAACACCGGGGAGCTGTTTTTT | CASSQDSLAANTGELFF
many | TRBJ2-1 | . | TRBV19 | TGTGCCAGTAGTATACCCCCCCGGGACACTCGCTCCTACAATGAGCAGTTCTTC | CASSIPPRDTRSYNEQFF
. | TRBJ2-1 | TRBD1 | TRBV5-4 | TGTGCCAGCAGCTTGGGCGGGACAGGAACGAATGAGCAGTTCTTC | CASSLGGTGTNEQFF
. | TRBJ2-5 | . | TRBV9 | TGTGCCAGCAGCGTCTCGGGACTCCCCAAGAGCGTGAAGTACTTC | CASSVSGLPKSVKYF
few | TRBJ1-1 | . | TRBV4-2 | TGTGCCAGCAGCCCAGGGGTACAGAACACTGAAGCTTTCTTT | CASSPGVQNTEAFF
. | TRBJ1-3 | . | TRBV18 | TGTGCCAGCGGAGAGTCATGGCTGTCTGGAAACACCATATATTTT | CASGESWLSGNTIYF
. | TRBJ2-6 | TRBD2 | TRBV7-6 | TGTGCCAGCAGCGTAGGTGGAGGGGCGGGGGATGGGGCCAACGTCCTGACTTTC | CASSVGGGAGDGANVLTF
. | TRBJ1-4 | . | TRBV5-4 | TGTGCCAGCAGCTTAAAGGGGTCTGAAAAACTGTTTTTT | CASSLKGSEKLFF
. | TRBJ2-2 | TRBD1 | TRBV27 | TGTGCCACCCGCCAGGGACAGGGTTACGGCGGGGAGCTGTTTTTT | CATRQGQGYGGELFF
few | TRBJ1-1 | . | TRBV6-5 | TGTGCCAGCAGTTATCCCCTCACTGAAGCTTTCTTT | CASSYPLTEAFF
few | TRBJ2-1 | TRBD2 | TRBV5-4 | TGTGCCAGCAGCCTTCCCCCTAGCGGGGGCTACAATGAGCAGTTCTTC | CASSLPPSGGYNEQFF